This record covers a single T cell receptor beta chain. This sample is drawn from a study of blood T cell repertoires in COVID-19. About the research overall: Donors in the United States, Italy and Spain gave samples during acute or convalescent COVID-19.

The repertoire was sequenced with immunoSEQ multiplex PCR; TCRdb's copy has only in-frame clones and lacks some. Here the sample spans 90,000 to 150,000 clones, about 80% being singletons. Germline loops: CDR1 ENHRY, CDR2 SYGVKD. Losses at the gene ends were 2 bases for V and 5 bases for J; bases not matched to a gene: 8. The length of the CDR3 is 16 residues. Sequencing was performed on peripheral blood. The chain links TRBV10-3 to TRBJ2-1; TRBD2 agrees at 8 bases. The source is an elderly woman with acute or convalescent COVID-19. The CDR3 sequence: CAISEPGLAAHNEQFF. CDR3 DNA sequence: TGTGCCATCAGTGAGCCCGGACTAGCTGCCCACAATGAGCAGTTCTTC.